A selection of T cell receptor beta chains follows, all from one sample in a study of cytomegalovirus exposure and HLA in healthy donors. Using immunoSEQ multiplex PCR, the repertoire was profiled, and TCRdb retains in-frame clones only, with some absent. The repertoire consists of about 220,000 clones, with about 93% occurring once and the leading ten covering roughly 1%. The material sequenced was PBMCs. These receptors came from a young woman in good health and CMV-seronegative. Both conserved end residues are part of each CDR3. The D gene is left open where the match is weak. Clone size is not always given. Where it is, it says once, few, many or a class for expanded clones.

J | D | size | V | CDR3 | DNA
TRBJ1-4 | TRBD1 | - | TRBV18 | CASSPSGTGSMGEKLFF | TGTGCCAGCTCACCTTCCGGGACAGGCTCCATGGGGGAAAAACTGTTTTTT
TRBJ2-5 | - | - | TRBV7-9 | CASSSQETQYF | TGTGCCAGCAGTTCTCAAGAGACCCAGTACTTC
TRBJ1-1 | - | - | TRBV13 | CASSLQDPRAFF | TGTGCCAGCAGCTTACAAGACCCGAGGGCTTTCTTT
TRBJ2-3 | TRBD2 | - | TRBV10-2 | CASSDARVGGFTDTQYF | TGCGCCAGCAGTGATGCCCGAGTCGGGGGGTTTACAGATACGCAGTATTTT
TRBJ2-1 | TRBD2 | - | TRBV11-2 | CASSFGTSWVQFF | TGTGCCAGCAGCTTTGGGACTAGCTGGGTGCAGTTCTTC
TRBJ2-7 | - | - | TRBV27 | CASTWTGGYEQYF | TGTGCCAGCACCTGGACAGGAGGGTACGAGCAGTACTTC
TRBJ2-1 | - | - | TRBV20-1 | CSAAGTWQFF | TGCAGTGCTGCCGGGACTTGGCAGTTCTTC
TRBJ2-1 | TRBD2 | - | TRBV11-2 | CASRILRLAGKNEQFF | TGTGCCAGCAGGATCCTACGACTAGCGGGAAAGAATGAGCAGTTCTTC
TRBJ1-1 | TRBD1 | once | TRBV10-3 | CATTGLNTEAFF | TGTGCCACGACAGGGTTGAACACTGAAGCTTTCTTT
TRBJ2-7 | - | - | TRBV5-1 | CASSLIPNDEQYF | TGCGCCAGCAGCTTGATACCTAACGACGAGCAGTACTTC
TRBJ2-7 | - | - | TRBV30 | CAWSYQEDEQYF | TGTGCCTGGAGTTATCAGGAGGACGAGCAGTACTTC
TRBJ1-5 | TRBD1 | - | TRBV7-8 | CASSPDRGVYQPQHF | TGTGCCAGCAGCCCGGACAGGGGAGTATATCAGCCCCAGCATTTT
TRBJ2-1 | - | - | TRBV2 | CASSYALRIDHEQFF | TGTGCCAGCAGTTATGCTCTGAGGATTGATCATGAGCAGTTCTTC
TRBJ2-3 | TRBD1 | - | TRBV4-2 | CASSQDVGTGGTDTQYF | TGTGCCAGCAGCCAAGATGTAGGGACAGGGGGCACAGATACGCAGTATTTT
TRBJ2-7 | TRBD1 | - | TRBV6-5 | CASSYDRVPYEQYF | TGTGCCAGCAGTTACGACAGGGTTCCCTACGAGCAGTACTTC
TRBJ2-7 | - | - | TRBV4-1 | CASSHRGTYEQYF | TGCGCCAGCAGCCATAGAGGAACCTACGAGCAGTACTTC
TRBJ2-7 | TRBD2 | - | TRBV7-9 | CASSWVDSGSYEQYF | TGTGCCAGCAGCTGGGTAGATAGCGGGAGTTACGAGCAGTACTTC
TRBJ2-7 | - | - | TRBV6-1 | CASSETGTPLYEQYF | TGTGCCAGCAGTGAAACCGGGACACCTCTCTACGAGCAGTACTTC
TRBJ2-7 | TRBD1 | - | TRBV18 | CASSSKMGQAGEQYF | TGTGCCAGCTCATCCAAAATGGGACAGGCGGGCGAGCAGTACTTC
TRBJ1-5 | - | - | TRBV4-1 | CASSPARGSNQPQHF | TGCGCCAGCAGCCCAGCCCGCGGTAGCAATCAGCCCCAGCATTTT
TRBJ2-1 | TRBD2 | - | TRBV27 | CASSFLGGRVNEQFF | TGTGCCAGCAGTTTTCTAGGCGGGAGGGTCAATGAGCAGTTCTTC
TRBJ1-2 | - | - | TRBV29-1 | CSATYRTYGYTF | TGCAGCGCCACCTACAGGACCTATGGCTACACCTTC